The 7 T cell receptor beta chains listed next were all sequenced from one sample in a study of early T cells in non-severe SARS-CoV-2 infection. TCRdb re-called the 5' RACE reads through MiXCR, storing one row per CDR3 protein. The repertoire holds more than 25,000 distinct CDR3 sequences, with about 4.5% as singletons. The sample taken for sequencing was whole blood. The receptors were gathered from an adult who was a healthcare worker with PCR-confirmed SARS-CoV-2 infection or an uninfected control (not recorded which).

In this sample, this clonotype turned up a few times. In nucleotides, the CDR3 is TGCGCCAGCAGCCTTCGGGACTTCAGCTCCTACGAGCAGTACTTC. Translated: CASSLRDFSSYEQYF. V is TRBV4-1 and J is TRBJ2-7; D possibly corresponds to TRBD2 (6 bases). The CDR3 has 15 amino acids. The germline gives CDR1 MGHRA, CDR2 YSYEKL. The V end lost 4 bases, the J end lost 0 bases, and 13 bases lay between the germline ends.

In its sample, this clonotype was seen a few times. The chain has TRBV27 and TRBJ1-6; no reliable D call. The ends were cut back, 6 bases at V and 0 bases at J, with 9 bases in the middle. This CDR3 is built from 15 residues. The V gene's germline CDR1 is MNHEY and CDR2 SMNVEV (reference sequence). The DNA for the CDR3 is TGTGCCAGCAGCCAGATTAGCTCCTATAATTCACCCCTCCACTTT. Translating gives CASSQISSYNSPLHF.

The sample holds many counts of this clonotype. The chain links TRBV19 to TRBJ1-5, with 7 bases that match TRBD1. The V segment lost 6 bases and the J segment 8 bases; nucleotides outside the gene matches: 7. The CDR3 totals 13 residues. CDR1 LNHDA and CDR2 SQIVND come from the germline V gene (reference sequence). DNA of the CDR3: TGTGCCAGTAGGCTGGACAGGAATAAGCCCCAGCATTTT. This codes for CASRLDRNKPQHF.

This clonotype was observed many times. The chain links TRBV18 to TRBJ2-5; TRBD1 agrees at 7 bases. The CDR3 loop spans 14 amino acids. Losses at the gene ends were 4 bases for V and 2 bases for J; bases not matched to a gene: 4. CDR1 and CDR2 from the germline V gene are KGHSH and LQKENI. The DNA for the CDR3 is TGTGCCAGCTCACTGACGGGACAGCAAGAGACCCAGTACTTC. Translation: CASSLTGQQETQYF.

This clonotype was counted ten times or more. This chain links TRBV4-1 with TRBJ1-5, with D possibly TRBD1 on 5 matching bases. Germline assignment: CDR1 MGHRA and CDR2 YSYEKL. Between the trimmed V and J ends, which lost 1 base and 5 bases, there was a span of 12 bases. The CDR3 length is 15 residues. This CDR3 reads CASSQVPQGDQPQHF. CDR3 DNA: TGCGCCAGCAGCCAAGTTCCCCAAGGGGATCAGCCCCAGCATTTT.

This clonotype was detected ten times or more. The chain uses TRBV11-2 and TRBJ2-1; 8 bases fit TRBD2. Germline V gene data show CDR1 as SGHAT and CDR2 as FQNNGV. The V gene end was trimmed by 2 bases and the J gene end by 7 bases; junction bases not matched to a gene: 13. CDR3 size: 17 residues. The CDR3 sequence is CASSLPAGAPLRNEQFF. The CDR3 nucleotides are TGTGCCAGCAGCTTACCAGCGGGGGCTCCTCTGAGGAATGAGCAGTTCTTC.

This clonotype was seen repeatedly, ten times or more. The chain joins TRBV9 to TRBJ2-1; D might be TRBD2 (5 bases). CDR3 size: 15 residues. Trimming took off 7 bases at V and 0 bases at J, with 14 bases between the two ends. CDR1 is SGDLS and CDR2 is YYNGEE in the germline V gene. The CDR3 reads CASDPTGSSYNEQFF. CDR3 DNA: TGTGCCAGCGATCCGACGGGAAGCTCCTACAATGAGCAGTTCTTC.